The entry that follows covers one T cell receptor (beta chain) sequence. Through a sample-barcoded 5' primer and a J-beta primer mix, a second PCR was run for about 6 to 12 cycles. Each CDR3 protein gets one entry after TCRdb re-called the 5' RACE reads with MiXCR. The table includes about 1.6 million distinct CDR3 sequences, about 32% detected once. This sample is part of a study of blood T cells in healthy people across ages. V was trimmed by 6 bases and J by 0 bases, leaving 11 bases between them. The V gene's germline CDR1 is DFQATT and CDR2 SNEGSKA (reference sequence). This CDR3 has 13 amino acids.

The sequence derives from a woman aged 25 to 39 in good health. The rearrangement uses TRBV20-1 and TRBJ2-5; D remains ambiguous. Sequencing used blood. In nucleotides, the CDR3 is TGCAGTGCGAAAGAGGAAAACCAAGAGACCCAGTACTTC. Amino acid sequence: CSAKEENQETQYF.